The rows below give T cell receptor beta chains drawn from one sample of a study of response to subunit inactivated influenza vaccine. TCRdb ran MiXCR on the RT-PCR reads and lists one entry per CDR3 protein. Of about 700,000 distinct CDR3 sequences in the sample, approximately 14% were seen once. The input for sequencing was PBMCs from blood, taken 12 days after vaccination. These receptors originate from a man aged 50-59 years who received an inactivated influenza vaccine. Both conserved end residues are part of each CDR3. D genes are given only for firm matches. Clone size is stated in some rows and not others, as once, few, many or a class when expanded.

CDR3 protein,CDR3 DNA,D gene,J gene,clone size,V gene
CASSRRQGAQYSPLHF,TGTGCCAGCAGCCGACGTCAGGGGGCGCAATATTCACCCCTCCACTTT,TRBD1,TRBJ1-6,-,TRBV4-2
CASSLVEGNQPQHF,TGTGCCAGCAGCTTAGTGGAGGGGAATCAGCCCCAGCATTTT,-,TRBJ1-5,-,TRBV7-2
CASSRVGGGTEAFF,TGTGCCAGCAGTCGAGTCGGGGGAGGGACTGAAGCTTTCTTT,-,TRBJ1-1,few,TRBV12-3/TRBV12-4
CASSQASSTDTQYF,TGTGCCAGCAGTCAGGCCTCTAGCACAGATACGCAGTATTTT,-,TRBJ2-3,few,TRBV12-3/TRBV12-4
CASSLDTGTASYEQYF,TGCGCCAGCAGCCTGGATACCGGGACAGCTTCCTACGAGCAGTACTTC,TRBD1,TRBJ2-7,-,TRBV5-1
CASSQGDGRAINEQFF,TGTGCCAGCAGCCAAGGTGACGGGAGGGCCATCAATGAGCAGTTCTTC,TRBD2,TRBJ2-1,-,TRBV14
CASSYSRRGGDTQYF,TGTGCCAGCAGTTACTCGAGGCGGGGTGGAGATACGCAGTATTTT,-,TRBJ2-3,few,TRBV6-2/TRBV6-3
CSARKLSMNTEAFF,TGCAGTGCTAGGAAATTATCAATGAACACTGAAGCTTTCTTT,-,TRBJ1-1,few,TRBV20-1
CSVEGRLLNTEAFF,TGCAGCGTTGAGGGAAGGCTATTGAACACTGAAGCTTTCTTT,-,TRBJ1-1,-,TRBV29-1
CASSQEGLAGGLSSTDTQYF,TGTGCCAGCAGCCAGGAGGGACTAGCGGGAGGTCTATCTAGCACAGATACGCAGTATTTT,TRBD2,TRBJ2-3,-,TRBV4-2
CASSPRGDPYEQYF,TGTGCCAGCAGCCCCCGGGGCGATCCCTACGAGCAGTACTTC,-,TRBJ2-7,few,TRBV9
CASSLFTGGGANVLTF,TGTGCCAGCAGTTTATTTACGGGGGGTGGGGCCAACGTCCTGACTTTC,TRBD2,TRBJ2-6,-,TRBV27
CASSYGGTGSYEQYF,TGTGCCAGCAGTTACGGAGGGACAGGATCCTACGAGCAGTACTTC,TRBD1,TRBJ2-7,-,TRBV6-2/TRBV6-3
CASSISGTNTGELFF,TGTGCCAGCAGCATCAGCGGAACGAACACCGGGGAGCTGTTTTTT,-,TRBJ2-2,few,TRBV7-3
CASSPGLAGHVQETQYF,TGTGCCAGCAGCCCAGGACTAGCGGGGCATGTCCAAGAGACCCAGTACTTC,TRBD2,TRBJ2-5,few,TRBV7-2
CASSLAFSTSGTTDTQYF,TGTGCCAGCAGCTTAGCTTTTTCGACTAGCGGGACGACAGATACGCAGTATTTT,TRBD2,TRBJ2-3,once,TRBV11-1
CASTIGNTDTQYF,TGTGCCAGTACCATTGGCAACACAGATACGCAGTATTTT,-,TRBJ2-3,many,TRBV7-2
CASSSSWGQGTPSSYNEQFF,TGTGCCAGCAGCTCCTCGTGGGGACAGGGGACCCCGAGCTCCTACAATGAGCAGTTCTTC,TRBD1,TRBJ2-1,-,TRBV7-9
CASSLVGTGPNEQYF,TGTGCCAGCAGCTTAGTGGGGACTGGCCCCAACGAGCAGTACTTC,-,TRBJ2-7,-,TRBV7-2
CSARWGLAGNTGELFF,TGCAGTGCTAGATGGGGCCTAGCGGGGAACACCGGGGAGCTGTTTTTT,TRBD2,TRBJ2-2,-,TRBV20-1
CASSKGRLSYEQYF,TGCGCCAGCAGTAAGGGCCGCTTATCCTACGAGCAGTACTTC,-,TRBJ2-7,few,TRBV5-1
CASSPIIRGQGLLNEQFF,TGTGCCAGCAGCCCAATCATTAGGGGACAGGGGTTACTCAATGAGCAGTTCTTC,TRBD1,TRBJ2-1,-,TRBV14
CASSRTGNGVYGYTF,TGTGCCAGCAGCCGGACAGGGAACGGAGTCTATGGCTACACCTTC,TRBD1,TRBJ1-2,-,TRBV5-4
CASSLRGGGTSYEQYF,TGTGCCAGCAGCCTCCGGGGTGGGGGCACCTCCTACGAGCAGTACTTC,-,TRBJ2-7,-,TRBV6-1
CSVLQGNRETQYF,TGCAGCGTGCTACAGGGGAATAGGGAGACCCAGTACTTC,TRBD1,TRBJ2-5,few,TRBV29-1
CSARDLGSPSYEQYF,TGCAGTGCTAGAGATTTAGGCAGTCCCTCCTACGAGCAGTACTTC,-,TRBJ2-7,many,TRBV20-1
CASSTGGLSTDTQYF,TGTGCCAGCAGCACTGGTGGGCTTAGCACAGATACGCAGTATTTT,-,TRBJ2-3,few,TRBV5-6